This TCR beta chain was observed in a study of early T cells in non-severe SARS-CoV-2 infection. Points from the study as a whole: Using VDJdb, the matching emphasized anti-spike CD8 responses while missing private and CD4 specificities.

This clonotype was counted a few times. Its antigen is not identified. CDR1 and CDR2 (germline): SGHRS, YFSETQ. V lost 0 bases to trimming and J lost 3 bases; unmatched junction nucleotides: 6. The length of the CDR3 is 15 residues. Via MiXCR, TCRdb re-called the 5' RACE reads, giving one row per CDR3 protein. The repertoire consists of roughly 77,000 distinct CDR3 sequences, with 9% to 15% occurring once and the leading ten covering approximately 5%. The J gene is TRBJ2-7, the V gene TRBV5-1; 7 bases line up with TRBD1. Sequenced material: whole blood. The sequence was obtained from an adult who was a healthcare worker with PCR-confirmed SARS-CoV-2 infection or an uninfected control (not recorded which). The DNA for the CDR3 is TGCGCCAGCAGCTTGGGAGGGGGACAGAACTACGAGCAGTACTTC. Translation: CASSLGGGQNYEQYF.